A selection of T cell receptor beta chains follows, all from one sample in a study of monozygotic twins with inflammatory bowel disease. After re-calling the 5' RACE reads, TCRdb lists one entry per CDR3 protein, DNA absent. Recorded here are more than 300,000 distinct CDR3 sequences; the top ten clones represent approximately 5.4%. Source material: blood. The origin of the receptors is a human donor with ulcerative colitis or Crohn's disease, or a healthy co-twin of an affected twin (not recorded which). Both conserved end residues are part of each CDR3. The order of the fields is J gene, V gene, CDR3 protein.

j_call: TRBJ2-4; v_call: TRBV28; cdr3_aa: CASQPKTVAKNIQYF
j_call: TRBJ1-2; v_call: TRBV5-6; cdr3_aa: CASSLGRLGGYTF
j_call: TRBJ2-2; v_call: TRBV19; cdr3_aa: CASTTSGANTGELFF
j_call: TRBJ2-5; v_call: TRBV6-1; cdr3_aa: CASSSGTGAVGTQYF
j_call: TRBJ1-6; v_call: TRBV6-2/TRBV6-3; cdr3_aa: CASRPTGGGSPLHF
j_call: TRBJ2-7; v_call: TRBV29-1; cdr3_aa: CGVDIRGGLYEQYF
j_call: TRBJ2-2; v_call: TRBV7-9; cdr3_aa: CASSPNTRRNTGELFF
j_call: TRBJ2-2; v_call: TRBV6-1; cdr3_aa: CASSLGAENTGELFF
j_call: TRBJ1-3; v_call: TRBV7-2; cdr3_aa: CASSPFTRGAGNTIYF
j_call: TRBJ1-2; v_call: TRBV7-9; cdr3_aa: CASLGEDGYTF
j_call: TRBJ2-2; v_call: TRBV5-1; cdr3_aa: CVSSPRVGTNTGELFF
j_call: TRBJ2-2; v_call: TRBV4-3; cdr3_aa: CASSQEARRGTGELFF
j_call: TRBJ2-5; v_call: TRBV19; cdr3_aa: CASSIGQWSQETQYF
j_call: TRBJ1-1; v_call: TRBV7-2; cdr3_aa: CASSLQWRKNTEAFF
j_call: TRBJ2-4; v_call: TRBV20-1; cdr3_aa: CSATVAGGGKNIQYF
j_call: TRBJ1-2; v_call: TRBV4-3; cdr3_aa: CASNHRAGAYGYTF
j_call: TRBJ2-5; v_call: TRBV14; cdr3_aa: CASSQFLQRQETQYF
j_call: TRBJ1-5; v_call: TRBV6-2/TRBV6-3; cdr3_aa: CASNHGNQPQHF
j_call: TRBJ2-3; v_call: TRBV6-1; cdr3_aa: CASRRRLANTDTQYF
j_call: TRBJ2-1; v_call: TRBV5-4; cdr3_aa: CASSSTGTGSNEQFF
j_call: TRBJ2-3; v_call: TRBV12-3/TRBV12-4; cdr3_aa: CASSSLSKAGAGTDTQYF
j_call: TRBJ2-3; v_call: TRBV24-1; cdr3_aa: CATSDFRDRRTDTQYF
j_call: TRBJ2-7; v_call: TRBV7-9; cdr3_aa: CASSVRGQGAYEQYF
j_call: TRBJ2-2; v_call: TRBV12-3/TRBV12-4; cdr3_aa: CASSFSVGEGTGELFF
j_call: TRBJ2-5; v_call: TRBV12-3/TRBV12-4; cdr3_aa: CASSRHSNQETQYF
j_call: TRBJ2-3; v_call: TRBV6-4; cdr3_aa: CASSDSLGTDTQYF
j_call: TRBJ2-1; v_call: TRBV5-1; cdr3_aa: CASSLLAGVDNEQFF
j_call: TRBJ1-2; v_call: TRBV15; cdr3_aa: CATSRDTANYGYTF
j_call: TRBJ2-1; v_call: TRBV5-1; cdr3_aa: CASSLAWGSGTSGNEQFF
j_call: TRBJ2-1; v_call: TRBV12-3/TRBV12-4; cdr3_aa: CASSPPSGGGNEQFF
j_call: TRBJ2-7; v_call: TRBV19; cdr3_aa: CASSITPTGGYEQYF
j_call: TRBJ1-5; v_call: TRBV12-3/TRBV12-4; cdr3_aa: CASSLRADQPQHF
j_call: TRBJ2-7; v_call: TRBV20-1; cdr3_aa: CSARYTGNVYEQYF
j_call: TRBJ2-7; v_call: TRBV20-1; cdr3_aa: CSAREAGGWIYEQYF
j_call: TRBJ2-7; v_call: TRBV18; cdr3_aa: CASSHRAPTVTSYEQYF
j_call: TRBJ2-1; v_call: TRBV12-3/TRBV12-4; cdr3_aa: CASSFIGNEQFF
j_call: TRBJ2-2; v_call: TRBV19; cdr3_aa: CASSSLLAYTGELFF
j_call: TRBJ1-3; v_call: TRBV4-3; cdr3_aa: CASSQDIIGLGGNTIYF
j_call: TRBJ2-5; v_call: TRBV9; cdr3_aa: CASSVDHGGQETQYF
j_call: TRBJ1-2; v_call: TRBV27; cdr3_aa: CASSLLGGKVYGYTF
j_call: TRBJ2-3; v_call: TRBV10-3; cdr3_aa: CAISVSDTQYF
j_call: TRBJ2-2; v_call: TRBV30; cdr3_aa: CAWRLQGNTGELFF
j_call: TRBJ2-1; v_call: TRBV15; cdr3_aa: CATNRDFRWKGPEQFF
j_call: TRBJ1-2; v_call: TRBV7-9; cdr3_aa: CASSLTSREGGTF
j_call: TRBJ2-3; v_call: TRBV27; cdr3_aa: CASSSPGGSRDTQYF
j_call: TRBJ1-3; v_call: TRBV2; cdr3_aa: CASSEGPGTISGNTIYF
j_call: TRBJ2-7; v_call: TRBV27; cdr3_aa: CASGTWTTSYEQYF
j_call: TRBJ1-1; v_call: TRBV6-5; cdr3_aa: CASSYPPGGDTEAFF
j_call: TRBJ2-1; v_call: TRBV7-9; cdr3_aa: CASSFSGSHPAEPFF
j_call: TRBJ1-1; v_call: TRBV6-1; cdr3_aa: CAKKRTPGSFTEAFF
j_call: TRBJ2-7; v_call: TRBV20-1; cdr3_aa: CSARIEPHKGYEQYF
j_call: TRBJ1-1; v_call: TRBV2; cdr3_aa: CASTGEETEAFF
j_call: TRBJ2-1; v_call: TRBV12-3/TRBV12-4; cdr3_aa: CASSQLAGLIF
j_call: TRBJ1-2; v_call: TRBV7-2; cdr3_aa: CASSSGRSANYGYTF
j_call: TRBJ2-1; v_call: TRBV6-2/TRBV6-3; cdr3_aa: CASSYVQGNYNEQFF
j_call: TRBJ2-6; v_call: TRBV18; cdr3_aa: CASSQSPPGAGANVLTF
j_call: TRBJ2-3; v_call: TRBV7-2; cdr3_aa: CASSLRLSTDTQYF
j_call: TRBJ2-4; v_call: TRBV9; cdr3_aa: CASSPRASGGSKNIQYF
j_call: TRBJ1-5; v_call: TRBV19; cdr3_aa: CASLRTGGHQPQHF
j_call: TRBJ2-1; v_call: TRBV28; cdr3_aa: CASSPVLRGVYNEQFF